Included here is one T cell receptor beta chain sequence, with context. Its antigen remains unidentified. This sample is drawn from a study of T cell responses to AZD1222 COVID-19 vaccine. Study outcomes and limitations: Nearly half of the spike-specific TCRs reportedly recognize variant regions that carry no mutations. The study sampled repertoires only after the peak T cell response.

There are 13 residues in the CDR3. Trimming removed 0 bases at V and 3 bases at J, with 6 bases between. Germline V gene data show CDR1 as LNHDA and CDR2 as SQIVND (reference sequence). Measured with immunoSEQ multiplex PCR; TCRdb has only the in-frame clones, and not every one. Of more than 100,000 clones detected, about nine tenths appear once; the ten largest clones hold around 1.2%. The chain is built from TRBV19 and TRBJ2-7; D call uncertain. The receptor's source is an adult in good health. Sequencing was performed on peripheral blood, taken on day 0 of AZD1222 vaccination. In DNA form, the CDR3 reads TGTGCCAGTAGTATAGATCGGCGCTACGAGCAGTACTTC. It codes for CASSIDRRYEQYF.